This T cell receptor beta chain was retrieved from a study of blood T cell repertoires in COVID-19. Study-wide context: Sites across the United States, Italy and Spain contributed samples from acute and convalescent COVID-19. PBMCs, B-cell-depleted T cells, or T cells were the source of the cDNA or gDNA that made up the material.

In the source study's methods: It was from reference gene primer amplification that nucleated cell counts were estimated. Clones were sequenced by immunoSEQ multiplex PCR, and TCRdb holds only the in-frame ones, with some missing. V and J calls and clone size are given by that table; D and trimming were obtained from the DNA. The sample has 200,000 to 300,000 clones; around nine tenths are singletons. The ends were cut back, 5 bases at V and 11 bases at J, with 17 bases in the middle. This CDR3 spans 13 amino acids. The germline gives CDR1 SGHTA, CDR2 FQGTGA. Sequencing input: peripheral blood. This rearrangement joins TRBV7-3 to TRBJ2-3, with D perhaps TRBD1 (5 bases). The clonotype was recovered from a man aged 35-49 years who had recovered from COVID-19. The CDR3 DNA sequence: TGTGCCAGCAGCACGGACATTTCGGAGAGGCAGTATTTT. Translating gives CASSTDISERQYF.